One sample yielded the 28 T cell receptor beta chains listed below, sequenced in a study of a mutant IDH1 vaccine in newly diagnosed glioma. Their recognized antigens are unknown. The data were produced by immunoSEQ multiplex PCR, yet TCRdb's version contains in-frame clones alone and is incomplete. The sample holds roughly 51,000 clones, roughly three quarters seen once. The sample's time point: week 23, last vaccination. Every single dose of the vaccine, 300 ug of mutant IDH1 20-mer peptide, came with topical imiquimod. Material: PBMCs, obtained from a glioma patient whose treatment included an IDH1 peptide vaccine. The receptor source for this set is a woman in her forties with glioma. Some clones in this sample may be carry-over from other donors' samples.

The J gene is TRBJ1-2, the V gene TRBV10-3; 12 bases line up with TRBD1. The CDR3 runs 17 residues. J gave up 2 bases and V 2 bases, and 6 bases lay outside the gene matches. Germline V gene sequence: CDR1 ENHRY, CDR2 SYGVKD. The CDR3 coding sequence is TGTGCCATCAGTGAGAGCGGGACAGGGGGCATAAACTATGGCTACACCTTC. It specifies CAISESGTGGINYGYTF.

This clone has just a few counts. The CDR3 coding sequence is TGTGCCAGCAGCTGGGCCGGGGAGCTGTTTTTT. It is translated as CASSWAGELFF. The chain couples TRBV5-6 to TRBJ2-2; D gene unclear. This CDR3 spans 11 amino acids. The V end lost 3 bases, the J end lost 6 bases, and 3 bases lay between the germline ends. From germline, CDR1 is SGHDT and CDR2 YYEEEE. The full variable domain, in which reference TRBV5-6 and TRBJ2-2 provide the parts outside the CDR3, is DAGVTQSPTHLIKTRGQQVTLRCSPKSGHDTVSWYQQALGQGPQFIFQYYEEEERQRGNFPDRFSGHQFPNYSSELNVNALLLGDSALYLCASSWAGELFFGEGSRLTVL.

The chain is built from TRBV5-1 and TRBJ2-1; 8 nucleotides agree with TRBD2. Trimming removed 4 bases from V and 6 bases from J; junction bases left unmatched: 12. This CDR3 comprises 16 residues. CDR1 and CDR2 from the germline V gene are SGHRS and YFSETQ. The CDR3 sequence is CASSPRGGRQGNEQFF. In DNA form, the CDR3 reads TGCGCCAGCAGCCCCCGGGGGGGACGCCAAGGCAATGAGCAGTTCTTC. Full variable domain (missing parts from reference TRBV5-1 and TRBJ2-1): KAGVTQTPRYLIKTRGQQVTLSCSPISGHRSVSWYQQTPGQGLQFLFEYFSETQRNKGNFPGRFSGRQFSNSRSEMNVSTLELGDSALYLCASSPRGGRQGNEQFFGPGTRLTVL.

The chain combines TRBV6-1 with TRBJ2-7, with D possibly being TRBD1 or TRBD2 (5 bases each). Germline values: CDR1 MNHNS, CDR2 SASEGT. V was trimmed by 5 bases and J by 9 bases, leaving 23 bases between them. The CDR3 length is 15 residues. The CDR3 DNA follows: TGTGCCAGCAGTATTCGACAGACCCCGGGAACGAGGCAGTACTTC. It translates to CASSIRQTPGTRQYF.

The genes are TRBV20-1 and TRBJ1-1; TRBD1 matches 7 bases. The CDR3 extends over 10 amino acids. Trimming took 6 bases from V and 8 from J; bases not matched to a gene: 3. Germline CDR1 DFQATT, CDR2 SNEGSKA (reference sequence). DNA for the CDR3: TGCAGTGCCTGGGACAGAGAAGCTTTCTTT. This encodes CSAWDREAFF.

The chain uses TRBV15 and TRBJ2-3; D remains unclear. CDR3 length: 17 residues. V dropped 2 bases and J dropped 1 base, with 16 bases sitting between them. In germline, CDR1 is LNHNV, CDR2 YYDKDF (reference sequence). CDR3 protein: CATSRPSGPLGTDTQYF. CDR3 bases: TGTGCCACCAGCAGACCCTCAGGTCCTCTCGGCACAGATACGCAGTATTTT.

The chain combines TRBV7-9 with TRBJ1-6; D is possibly TRBD1 (6 bases). The CDR3 spans 15 residues. Germline assignment: CDR1 SEHNR and CDR2 FQNEAQ (reference sequence). Trimming removed 1 base at V and 9 bases at J, with 13 bases between. CDR3 residues: CASSLGRQGTSPLHF. CDR3 in DNA: TGTGCCAGCAGCTTAGGCAGGCAGGGGACTTCACCCCTCCACTTT.

CDR3 protein: CASSLSASGSSYEQYF. CDR3 DNA: TGTGCCAGCAGCTTGTCCGCCTCAGGGAGCTCCTACGAGCAGTACTTC. The chain combines TRBV5-4 with TRBJ2-7, with D perhaps TRBD1 or TRBD2 (5 bases each). Trimming shortened V by 1 base and J by 0 bases, and 14 bases separated the two germline ends. There are 16 residues in the CDR3. Germline V gene lookup returns CDR1 SGHNT and CDR2 YYREEE (reference sequence).

V is TRBV6-5 and J is TRBJ2-7; D possibly matches TRBD1 or TRBD2 (6 bases each). Germline V gene sequence: CDR1 MNHEY, CDR2 SVGAGI. This CDR3 has 16 amino acids. Trimming left V 2 bases short and J 3 bases short, with 17 bases between. The DNA of the CDR3 is TGTGCCAGCAGTTACGGTAGGAGGGGGGCCAACTACGAGCAGTACTTC. Its protein product is CASSYGRRGANYEQYF.

The chain combines TRBV29-1 with TRBJ1-3; D is unresolved. V shed 4 bases and J shed 1 base, with 11 bases lying between them. CDR1 SQVTM and CDR2 ANQGSEA come from the germline V gene. This CDR3 region has 14 residues. The CDR3, as DNA: TGCAGCGTTGGGGAATGGGGATCTGGAAACACCATATATTTT. Translated, it gives CSVGEWGSGNTIYF.

The V gene is TRBV7-8, the J gene TRBJ1-2, with D perhaps TRBD1 (6 bases). The length of the CDR3 is 15 residues. Germline-derived CDR1 and CDR2 are SGHVS and FQNEAQ. Trimming removed 4 bases from V and 8 bases from J, with 20 bases in between. The CDR3, as DNA: TGTGCCAGCAGCTCACAGGGAATACCCTCCGGCGGCTACACCTTC. Protein product: CASSSQGIPSGGYTF.

The V call is TRBV6-4, the J call TRBJ2-3; 10 positions agree with TRBD1. The CDR3 totals 14 residues. The junction had 4 bases not matched to a gene; V was cut back by 5 bases and J by 5 bases. The germline CDR1 and CDR2 sequences are MRHNA and SNTAGT. CDR3 region: CASSNGQGVDTQYF. The CDR3 DNA follows: TGTGCCAGCAGTAACGGACAGGGGGTAGATACGCAGTATTTT.

The V call is TRBV18, the J call TRBJ2-7, with a tentative D call TRBD1 (5 bases). From germline, CDR1 is KGHSH and CDR2 LQKENI. The CDR3 contains 14 residues. The V end lost 8 bases, the J end lost 3 bases, and 17 bases lay between the germline ends. As DNA, the CDR3 is TGTGCCAGCACAGTGCTAACAGGAGACTACGAGCAGTACTTC. Residues: CASTVLTGDYEQYF.

The V and J genes are TRBV6-4 and TRBJ1-4; D is unclear. The germline gives CDR1 MRHNA, CDR2 SNTAGT. V was clipped by 4 bases and J by 7 bases, with 16 bases between them. The CDR3 loop spans 15 amino acids. The CDR3 nucleotides are TGTGCCAGCAGTGCTCCCGTTAGGGTTGGTGAAAAACTGTTTTTT. Its translation is CASSAPVRVGEKLFF.

V is TRBV4-3 and J is TRBJ2-7; D is uncertain. The CDR3 has 16 residues. Germline assignment: CDR1 LGHNA and CDR2 YSLEER. V lost 0 bases, J lost 3 bases, and 15 bases lay in between. CDR3 sequence (DNA): TGCGCCAGCAGCCAAGATAGAACAGCTAGAATCTACGAGCAGTACTTC. Translated, it gives CASSQDRTARIYEQYF.

The rearrangement joins TRBV10-3 to TRBJ1-4; no reliable D call. Trimming shortened V by 3 bases and J by 2 bases, and 10 bases separated the two germline ends. This CDR3 has 15 residues. CDR1 ENHRY and CDR2 SYGVKD come from the germline V gene. CDR3 amino acids: CAISDSGYTNEKLFF. CDR3 DNA: TGTGCCATCAGTGACTCGGGCTATACTAATGAAAAACTGTTTTTT.

The chain is built from TRBV11-3 and TRBJ2-3; 7 bases match TRBD2. Trimming at V came to 1 base and at J to 2 bases, leaving 15 bases not matched to a gene. Germline V CDR1 and CDR2: SGHNT, YENEEA. The CDR3 contains 19 residues. CDR3 coding DNA: TGTGCCAGCAGCTTAGGCGGGGGTTACAGGTTCAAATCCACAGATACGCAGTATTTT. As protein: CASSLGGGYRFKSTDTQYF.

J is TRBJ2-1 and V is TRBV6-5, with D perhaps matching TRBD1 (6 bases). The V and J ends lost 3 bases and 4 bases respectively, with 13 bases between them. Germline CDR1 and CDR2: MNHEY and SVGAGI. This CDR3 is 15 amino acids long. CDR3 sequence: CASSYGPRGYNEQFF. The CDR3 nucleotides are TGTGCCAGCAGTTATGGGCCAAGGGGGTACAATGAGCAGTTCTTC.

The chain employs TRBV11-2 and TRBJ2-2, with D perhaps TRBD2 (5 bases). Germline V lookup: CDR1 SGHAT, CDR2 FQNNGV. Trimming pared 4 bases from V and 5 bases from J, leaving 5 bases between. The CDR3 consists of 12 residues. CDR3 nucleotides: TGTGCCAGCAGCTCGGGGACCGGGGAGCTGTTTTTT. Translated, it gives CASSSGTGELFF. Combining the CDR3 with reference TRBV11-2 and TRBJ2-2 gives the whole variable domain EAGVAQSPRYKIIEKRQSVAFWCNPISGHATLYWYQQILGQGPKLLIQFQNNGVVDDSQLPKDRFSAERLKGVDSTLKIQPAKLEDSAVYLCASSSGTGELFFGEGSRLTVL.

The chain combines TRBV18 with TRBJ2-2; possibly TRBD1 for D (6 bases). The V end was cut by 6 bases, the J end by 2 bases, with 10 bases between. Germline CDR1 KGHSH, CDR2 LQKENI. This CDR3 spans 14 amino acids. CDR3 region: CASSQQGNTGELFF. CDR3 coding DNA: TGTGCCAGCTCGCAACAGGGCAACACCGGGGAGCTGTTTTTT. The whole variable domain, remainder taken from reference TRBV18 and TRBJ2-2, is NAGVMQNPRHLVRRRGQEARLRCSPMKGHSHVYWYRQLPEEGLKFMVYLQKENIIDESGMPKERFSAEFPKEGPSILRIQQVVRGDSAAYFCASSQQGNTGELFFGEGSRLTVL.

V usage is TRBV4-2 and J usage is TRBJ1-4, with a weak D call TRBD1 (5 bases). The germline V and J ends were trimmed by 4 bases and 6 bases, with 18 bases remaining between them. Germline values: CDR1 LGHNA, CDR2 YNFKEQ. The CDR3 runs 16 residues. This CDR3 reads CASSLGGSGGDEKLFF. The CDR3 DNA sequence: TGTGCCAGCAGCCTGGGGGGAAGCGGGGGAGATGAAAAACTGTTTTTT.

The V gene is TRBV10-2, the J gene TRBJ2-1, with D unresolved. V shed 0 bases and J shed 14 bases, with 11 bases lying between them. The CDR3 runs to 12 residues. Germline V gives CDR1 WSHSY, CDR2 SAAADI. CDR3 loop: CASSESIHGEFF. The CDR3 DNA reads TGCGCCAGCAGTGAGTCGATCCATGGGGAGTTCTTC.

The chain employs TRBV4-1 and TRBJ1-2; D possibly corresponds to TRBD1 (6 bases). The CDR3 sequence is 11 residues long. The germline gives CDR1 MGHRA, CDR2 YSYEKL. The V gene lost 4 bases and the J gene lost 8 bases, with 8 bases spanning the gap. The CDR3 bases are TGCGCCAGCAGCCTAGGGGGAGGCTACACCTTC. Its protein is CASSLGGGYTF.

This clone was seen a few times. The V gene is TRBV5-1, the J gene TRBJ1-1; 7 bases line up with TRBD1. Germline V gene lookup returns CDR1 SGHRS and CDR2 YFSETQ. The CDR3 runs 15 residues. Germline trimming cut 0 bases from V and 1 base from J; bases unmatched to any gene: 3. CDR3 sequence: CASSLENRGNTEAFF. CDR3 in DNA: TGCGCCAGCAGCTTGGAAAACAGGGGGAACACTGAAGCTTTCTTT.

The V and J genes are TRBV6-6 and TRBJ1-1, with 7 positions matching TRBD1. This CDR3 spans 14 amino acids. In germline, CDR1 is MNHNY, CDR2 SVGAGI (reference sequence). The J segment lost 5 bases and the V segment lost 4 bases, leaving 7 bases of the junction unmatched. This chain's CDR3 is CASSSQGGRTEAFF. CDR3 in DNA: TGTGCCAGCAGTTCACAAGGGGGCCGGACTGAAGCTTTCTTT.

A single count supports this clone. The chain combines TRBV7-2 with TRBJ2-1; 8 bases map to TRBD1. The CDR3 length is 15 residues. The germline gives CDR1 SGHTA, CDR2 FQGNSA. The trim removed 1 base at V and 2 bases at J, leaving 1 base unmatched. The CDR3 loop reads CASSLDRGAYNEQFF. As DNA, the CDR3 is TGTGCCAGCAGCTTAGACAGGGGGGCCTACAATGAGCAGTTCTTC.

The rearrangement uses TRBV10-3 and TRBJ1-2; 8 bases map to TRBD1. V shed 8 bases and J 5 bases; nucleotides not matched to a gene: 13. The CDR3 is 15 amino acids. In germline, CDR1 is ENHRY, CDR2 SYGVKD. The DNA of the CDR3 is TGTGCCATCCCAGGGCAGGGGGCGTCTCGGTATGGCTACACCTTC. Its protein product is CAIPGQGASRYGYTF.

The J gene is TRBJ1-1, the V gene TRBV18; no clear D gene. Germline assignment: CDR1 KGHSH and CDR2 LQKENI. V lost 4 bases, J lost 4 bases, and 13 bases lay in between. The CDR3 extends over 14 amino acids. The CDR3 is CASSLYGEGTEAFF. The CDR3 nucleotides are TGTGCCAGCTCACTCTACGGGGAGGGCACTGAAGCTTTCTTT.